This T cell receptor beta chain was retrieved from a study of blood T cells in healthy people across ages. For this clonotype: Its antigen is as yet unknown.

The use of a sample-barcoded 5' primer and a J-beta primer mix characterized a second PCR of roughly 6 to 11 cycles. The template-switch adaptor, which had 12 random nucleotides, put a tag on each cDNA molecule. At least 3 million CDR3-containing paired-end reads were obtained per sample. TCRdb redid the calling of the 5' RACE reads with MiXCR, one entry per CDR3 protein. The sample contains 780,000 or so distinct CDR3 sequences, 40% to 65% of which appear only once. Study-wide results and limits: Estimates drawn from one million T cells were deemed to understate diversity.

This clonotype was obtained from a man aged 80 or over in good health. The specimen was blood.

The CDR3 DNA sequence: TGCAGTGCTACGGGACAGAACTATGGCTACACCTTC. Amino acid sequence: CSATGQNYGYTF. V usage is TRBV20-1 and J usage is TRBJ1-2, with 7 bases aligning to TRBD1. The CDR3 totals 12 residues. The ends lost 4 bases at V and 2 bases at J; junction bases unmatched: 1. CDR1 is DFQATT, CDR2 SNEGSKA, per germline (reference sequence).